This T cell receptor beta chain was observed in a study of a mutant IDH1 vaccine in newly diagnosed glioma. The CDR3 is 12 amino acids. Trimming removed 5 bases at V and 4 bases at J, with 8 bases between. Germline V lookup: CDR1 KGHSH, CDR2 LQKENI. Sample time point: baseline, week 1 (first vaccination visit). The sample's treatment: pre-vaccination baseline after standard-of-care therapy. Measured with immunoSEQ multiplex PCR; TCRdb has only the in-frame clones, and not every one. Among tens of thousands of clones listed, roughly 92% were seen once. This TCR was sampled from a man between 25 and 39 years old with glioma. The starting material was PBMCs, obtained from a glioma patient treated with radiotherapy, temozolomide or both. V is TRBV18 and J is TRBJ1-2; D gene uncertain. CDR3 loop: CASSEDLYGYTF. The CDR3 nucleotides read TGTGCCAGCTCAGAGGACCTCTATGGCTACACCTTC.